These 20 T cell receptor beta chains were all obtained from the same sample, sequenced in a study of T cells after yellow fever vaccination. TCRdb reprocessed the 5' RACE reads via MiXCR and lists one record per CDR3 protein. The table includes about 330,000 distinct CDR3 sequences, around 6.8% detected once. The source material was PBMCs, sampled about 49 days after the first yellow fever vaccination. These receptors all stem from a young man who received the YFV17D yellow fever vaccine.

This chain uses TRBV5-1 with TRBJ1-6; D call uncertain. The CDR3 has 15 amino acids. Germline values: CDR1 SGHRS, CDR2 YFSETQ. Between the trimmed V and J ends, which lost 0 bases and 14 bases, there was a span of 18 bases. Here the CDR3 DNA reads TGCGCCAGCAGCTTGGGTCGCGGACTTTCGGTATCCCTCCACTTT. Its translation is CASSLGRGLSVSLHF.

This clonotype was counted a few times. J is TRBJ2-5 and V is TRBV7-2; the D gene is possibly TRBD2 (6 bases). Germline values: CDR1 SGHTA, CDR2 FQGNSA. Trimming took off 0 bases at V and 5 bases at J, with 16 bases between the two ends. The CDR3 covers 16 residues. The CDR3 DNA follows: TGTGCCAGCAGCTTAGCGGGGAGTGGAGGGTACGAGACCCAGTACTTC. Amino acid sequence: CASSLAGSGGYETQYF.

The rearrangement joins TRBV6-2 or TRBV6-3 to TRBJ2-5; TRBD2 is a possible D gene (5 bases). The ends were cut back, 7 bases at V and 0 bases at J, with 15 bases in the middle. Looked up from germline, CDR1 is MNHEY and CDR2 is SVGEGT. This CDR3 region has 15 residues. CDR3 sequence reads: CASTNTRRYQETQYF. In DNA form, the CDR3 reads TGTGCCAGCACCAACACCAGGAGGTACCAAGAGACCCAGTACTTC.

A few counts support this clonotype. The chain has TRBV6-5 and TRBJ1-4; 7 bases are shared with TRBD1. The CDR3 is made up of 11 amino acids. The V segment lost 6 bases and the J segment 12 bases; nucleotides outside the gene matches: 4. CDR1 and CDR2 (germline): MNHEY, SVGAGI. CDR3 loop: CASRARGELFF. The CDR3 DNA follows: TGTGCCAGCAGGGCCAGGGGGGAACTGTTTTTT.

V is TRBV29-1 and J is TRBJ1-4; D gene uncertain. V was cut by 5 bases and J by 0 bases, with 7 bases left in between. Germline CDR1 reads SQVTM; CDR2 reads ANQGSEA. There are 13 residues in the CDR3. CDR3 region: CSVSGSTNEKLFF. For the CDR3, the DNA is TGCAGCGTTAGTGGATCAACTAATGAAAAACTGTTTTTT. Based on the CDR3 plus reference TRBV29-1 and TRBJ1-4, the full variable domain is SAVISQKPSRDICQRGTSLTIQCQVDSQVTMMFWYRQQPGQSLTLIATANQGSEATYESGFVIDKFPISRPNLTFSTLTVSNMSPEDSSIYLCSVSGSTNEKLFFGSGTQLSVL.

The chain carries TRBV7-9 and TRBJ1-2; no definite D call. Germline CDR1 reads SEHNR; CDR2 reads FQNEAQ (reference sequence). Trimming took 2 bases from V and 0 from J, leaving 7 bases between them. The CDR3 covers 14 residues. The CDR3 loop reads CASSLTDSNYGYTF. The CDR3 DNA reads TGTGCCAGCAGCTTAACTGACTCTAACTATGGCTACACCTTC.

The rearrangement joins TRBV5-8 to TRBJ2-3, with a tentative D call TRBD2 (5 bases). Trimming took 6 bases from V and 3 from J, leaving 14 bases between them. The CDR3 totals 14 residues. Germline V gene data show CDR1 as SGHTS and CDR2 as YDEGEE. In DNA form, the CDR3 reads TGTGCCAGCAACCTACTAGTTAGTACAGATACGCAGTATTTT. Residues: CASNLLVSTDTQYF. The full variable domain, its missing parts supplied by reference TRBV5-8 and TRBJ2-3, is EAGVTQSPTHLIKTRGQQATLRCSPISGHTSVYWYQQALGLGLQFLLWYDEGEERNRGNFPPRFSGRQFPNYSSELNVNALELEDSALYLCASNLLVSTDTQYFGPGTRLTVL.

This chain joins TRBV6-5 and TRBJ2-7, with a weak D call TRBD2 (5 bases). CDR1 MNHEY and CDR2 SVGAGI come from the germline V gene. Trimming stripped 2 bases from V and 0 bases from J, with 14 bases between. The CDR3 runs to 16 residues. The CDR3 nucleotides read TGTGCCAGCAGTTACCTCCCCCCTAGCTTCTCCTACGAGCAGTACTTC. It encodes CASSYLPPSFSYEQYF.

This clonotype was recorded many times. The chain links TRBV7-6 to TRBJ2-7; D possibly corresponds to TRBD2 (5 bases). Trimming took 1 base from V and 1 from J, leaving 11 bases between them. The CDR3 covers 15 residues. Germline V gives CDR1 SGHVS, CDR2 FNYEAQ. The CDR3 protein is CASSLEVGESYEQYF. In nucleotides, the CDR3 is TGTGCCAGCAGCTTAGAGGTCGGGGAGTCCTACGAGCAGTACTTC.

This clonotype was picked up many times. DNA for the CDR3: TGCGCCAGCAGCTCCGGCGGGGGGACCTACGAGCAGTACTTC. This translates into CASSSGGGTYEQYF. This rearrangement joins TRBV5-1 to TRBJ2-7; the match to TRBD2 covers 8 bases. Germline V CDR1 and CDR2: SGHRS, YFSETQ. The CDR3 runs 14 residues. J was trimmed by 2 bases and V by 3 bases; bases with no gene match: 4.

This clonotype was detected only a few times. CDR3 DNA sequence: TGCGCCAGCAGCGGAAAGGGGGATGAAAAACTGTTTTTT. This sequence encodes CASSGKGDEKLFF. The genes are TRBV4-1 and TRBJ1-4, with D maybe TRBD1 (6 bases). Germline CDR1 MGHRA, CDR2 YSYEKL. Trimming removed 5 bases at V and 6 bases at J, with 10 bases between. The CDR3 is made up of 13 amino acids.

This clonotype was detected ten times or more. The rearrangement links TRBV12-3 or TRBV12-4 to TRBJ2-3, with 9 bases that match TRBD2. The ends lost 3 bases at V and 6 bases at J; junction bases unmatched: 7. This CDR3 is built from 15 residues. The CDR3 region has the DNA TGTGCCAGCAGTTTGGGCGGGGGGGTTTCGGATACGCAGTATTTT. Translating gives CASSLGGGVSDTQYF.

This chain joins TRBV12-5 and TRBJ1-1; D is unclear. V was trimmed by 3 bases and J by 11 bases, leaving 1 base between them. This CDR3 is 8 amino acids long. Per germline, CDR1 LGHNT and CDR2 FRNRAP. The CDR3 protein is CASGFAFF. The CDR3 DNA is TGTGCTAGTGGTTTCGCTTTCTTT. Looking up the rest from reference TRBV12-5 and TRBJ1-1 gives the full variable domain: DARVTQTPRHKVTEMGQEVTMRCQPILGHNTVFWYRQTMMQGLELLAYFRNRAPLDDSGMPKDRFSAEMPDATLATLKIQPSEPRDSAVYFCASGFAFFGQGTRLTVV.

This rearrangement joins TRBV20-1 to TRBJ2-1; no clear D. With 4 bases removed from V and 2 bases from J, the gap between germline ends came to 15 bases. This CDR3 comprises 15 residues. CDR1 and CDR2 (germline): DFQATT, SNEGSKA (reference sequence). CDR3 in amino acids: CSATASVKAYNEQFF. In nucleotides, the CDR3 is TGCAGTGCTACCGCCTCAGTCAAGGCCTACAATGAGCAGTTCTTC.

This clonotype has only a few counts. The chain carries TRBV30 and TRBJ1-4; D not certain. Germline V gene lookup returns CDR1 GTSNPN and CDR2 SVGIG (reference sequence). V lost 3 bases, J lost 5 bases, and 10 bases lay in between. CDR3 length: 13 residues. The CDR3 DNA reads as TGTGCCTGGAGGATGGCAGCGAATGAAAAACTGTTTTTT. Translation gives CAWRMAANEKLFF. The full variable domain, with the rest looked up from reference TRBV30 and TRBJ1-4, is SQTIHQWPATLVQPVGSPLSLECTVEGTSNPNLYWYRQAAGRGLQLLFYSVGIGQISSEVPQNLSASRPQDRQFILSSKKLLLSDSGFYLCAWRMAANEKLFFGSGTQLSVL.

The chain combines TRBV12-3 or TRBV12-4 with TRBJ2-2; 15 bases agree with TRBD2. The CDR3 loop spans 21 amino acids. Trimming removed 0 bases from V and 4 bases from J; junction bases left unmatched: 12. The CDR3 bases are TGTGCCAGCAGTTTAGCCTGGGGACTAGCGGGGGGAAATCACGGCACCGGGGAGCTGTTTTTT. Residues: CASSLAWGLAGGNHGTGELFF.

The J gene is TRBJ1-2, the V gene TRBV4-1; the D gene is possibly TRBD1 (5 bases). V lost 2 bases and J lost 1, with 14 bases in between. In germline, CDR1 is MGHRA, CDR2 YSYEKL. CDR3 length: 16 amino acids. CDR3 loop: CASSQSLGVVNYGYTF. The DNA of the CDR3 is TGCGCCAGCAGCCAATCATTGGGGGTCGTTAACTATGGCTACACCTTC.

The CDR3 reads CASSPRDSRTYNEQFF. Written as DNA, the CDR3 is TGTGCCAGCAGCCCCAGGGACAGTCGCACCTACAATGAGCAGTTCTTC. V usage is TRBV7-2 and J usage is TRBJ2-1; 7 bases line up with TRBD1. Germline lookup yields CDR1 SGHTA and CDR2 FQGNSA. The V and J ends lost 5 bases and 2 bases, in that order; junction bases with no gene match: 9. The length of the CDR3 is 16 residues. Variable domain in full (rest from reference TRBV7-2 and TRBJ2-1): GAGVSQSPSNKVTEKGKDVELRCDPISGHTALYWYRQSLGQGLEFLIYFQGNSAPDKSGLPSDRFSAERTGGSVSTLTIQRTQQEDSAVYLCASSPRDSRTYNEQFFGPGTRLTVL.

The CDR3 DNA reads as TGTGCCAGCAGCTTAGAGGGACACCGGAAGGATACGCAGTATTTT. Its protein product is CASSLEGHRKDTQYF. The chain links TRBV7-2 to TRBJ2-3; D perhaps matches TRBD1 (6 bases). This CDR3 is 15 amino acids long. The V gene lost 1 base and the J gene lost 6 bases, with 14 bases spanning the gap. Germline V gene sequence: CDR1 SGHTA, CDR2 FQGNSA.

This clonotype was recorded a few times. CDR3 loop: CASSLGESAGGAIYGYTF. CDR3 in DNA: TGTGCCAGCAGCTTAGGAGAGTCGGCAGGGGGCGCGATCTATGGCTACACCTTC. This sequence joins TRBV13 and TRBJ1-2; 8 nucleotides align to TRBD1. V was clipped by 0 bases and J by 4 bases; unmatched bases: 13. In germline, CDR1 is PRHDT, CDR2 FYEKMQ (reference sequence). The CDR3 has 18 amino acids.